This T cell receptor beta chain was sequenced in a study of cytomegalovirus exposure and HLA in healthy donors. V trimming: 3 bases; J trimming: 4 bases; junction bases outside the gene matches: 10. This CDR3 comprises 17 residues. CDR1 is LGHNA, CDR2 YNFKEQ, per germline. The PCR was carried out with 60 Vbeta primers and 13 Jbeta primers. The protocol was immunoSEQ multiplex PCR, while the TCRdb copy is restricted to in-frame clones and leaves out a portion. The sample has about 95,000 clones; nearly 70% are singletons. V and J are TRBV4-2 and TRBJ2-1; TRBD2 agrees at 9 bases. Sequenced sample: PBMCs. This clonotype was sampled from a woman between 50 and 59 years old in good health and CMV-seropositive. The DNA for the CDR3 is TGTGCCAGCAGCCACGCAGGACTAGCGTTCGATTACAATGAGCAGTTCTTC. This encodes CASSHAGLAFDYNEQFF.